A selection of T cell receptor beta chains follows, all from one sample in a study of blood T cell repertoires in COVID-19. Sequencing used immunoSEQ multiplex PCR; TCRdb keeps in-frame clones, though not all of them. Counted here are tens of thousands of clones, around 90% occurring once; the ten biggest clones make up around 3.4%. The source material was peripheral blood. These receptors all stem from a woman aged 70 to 79 with acute or convalescent COVID-19. Both conserved end residues are part of each CDR3. The order of the fields is D gene, V gene, J gene, clone size, CDR3 protein, CDR3 DNA. D genes are given only for firm matches. Size is omitted from some rows. Given values are once, few, many or a class for expanded clones.

d_gene: -
v_gene: TRBV5-4
j_gene: TRBJ2-1
abundance: -
CDR3aa: CASSRDSSSYNEQFF
CDR3nt: TGTGCCAGCAGCCGTGACAGCAGCTCCTACAATGAGCAGTTCTTC

d_gene: TRBD1
v_gene: TRBV7-8
j_gene: TRBJ1-2
abundance: -
CDR3aa: CASSWSRGQGALSVGYTF
CDR3nt: TGTGCCAGCAGCTGGTCGCGTGGTCAGGGGGCTCTATCGGTTGGCTACACCTTC

d_gene: TRBD1
v_gene: TRBV3-1/TRBV3-2
j_gene: TRBJ2-2
abundance: once
CDR3aa: CASSWQGAGGELFF
CDR3nt: TGTGCCAGCAGCTGGCAGGGGGCCGGCGGGGAGCTGTTTTTT

d_gene: -
v_gene: TRBV28
j_gene: TRBJ2-3
abundance: -
CDR3aa: CASSLTGAGGTQYF
CDR3nt: TGTGCCAGCAGTCTCACGGGTGCTGGCGGTACGCAGTATTTT

d_gene: TRBD1
v_gene: TRBV7-9
j_gene: TRBJ2-1
abundance: -
CDR3aa: CASSQGQGADNEQFF
CDR3nt: TGTGCCAGCAGCCAAGGACAGGGGGCCGACAATGAGCAGTTCTTC

d_gene: -
v_gene: TRBV3-1/TRBV3-2
j_gene: TRBJ1-3
abundance: -
CDR3aa: CASSQGGGVPSGNTIYF
CDR3nt: TGTGCCAGCAGCCAAGGGGGAGGGGTCCCCTCTGGAAACACCATATATTTT

d_gene: -
v_gene: TRBV2
j_gene: TRBJ1-3
abundance: once
CDR3aa: CASTSIGAGNTIYF
CDR3nt: TGTGCCAGCACCTCTATCGGGGCTGGAAACACCATATATTTT

d_gene: TRBD1
v_gene: TRBV5-1
j_gene: TRBJ1-2
abundance: -
CDR3aa: CASSTGQGAVGYTF
CDR3nt: TGCGCCAGCAGCACCGGACAGGGGGCGGTTGGCTACACCTTC

d_gene: TRBD1
v_gene: TRBV6-4
j_gene: TRBJ2-1
abundance: -
CDR3aa: CASSQGGAYNEQFF
CDR3nt: TGTGCCAGCAGTCAAGGGGGCGCATACAATGAGCAGTTCTTC

d_gene: -
v_gene: TRBV27
j_gene: TRBJ2-1
abundance: once
CDR3aa: CASGPIGGDNEQFF
CDR3nt: TGTGCCAGCGGCCCAATCGGAGGGGACAATGAGCAGTTCTTC

d_gene: TRBD1
v_gene: TRBV3-1/TRBV3-2
j_gene: TRBJ1-1
abundance: -
CDR3aa: CASSQLQGRAFF
CDR3nt: TGTGCCAGCAGCCAATTACAGGGGAGAGCTTTCTTT

d_gene: TRBD2
v_gene: TRBV5-1
j_gene: TRBJ2-7
abundance: -
CDR3aa: CASSFIAAGGPYEQYF
CDR3nt: TGCGCCAGCAGCTTTATAGCAGCGGGAGGTCCCTACGAGCAGTACTTC

d_gene: TRBD2
v_gene: TRBV2
j_gene: TRBJ2-7
abundance: -
CDR3aa: CASSALLAGAYEQYF
CDR3nt: TGTGCCAGCAGTGCGCTACTAGCGGGAGCGTACGAGCAGTACTTC

d_gene: TRBD1
v_gene: TRBV2
j_gene: TRBJ1-2
abundance: -
CDR3aa: CASIPDRRGGYTF
CDR3nt: TGTGCCAGCATCCCGGACAGGCGTGGAGGCTACACCTTC

d_gene: -
v_gene: TRBV7-2
j_gene: TRBJ2-3
abundance: -
CDR3aa: CASSLGSGGTDTQYF
CDR3nt: TGTGCCAGCAGCTTGGGGTCAGGGGGCACAGATACGCAGTATTTT

d_gene: -
v_gene: TRBV28
j_gene: TRBJ1-1
abundance: -
CDR3aa: CASSLQLTEAFF
CDR3nt: TGTGCCAGCAGTTTACAGTTGACTGAAGCTTTCTTT

d_gene: TRBD1
v_gene: TRBV5-1
j_gene: TRBJ1-6
abundance: -
CDR3aa: CASSLRGDSNSPLHF
CDR3nt: TGCGCCAGCAGCTTGCGCGGGGACAGTAATTCACCCCTCCACTTT

d_gene: TRBD1
v_gene: TRBV10-3
j_gene: TRBJ2-3
abundance: -
CDR3aa: CAMQGAIGTNTQYF
CDR3nt: TGTGCCATGCAGGGGGCGATTGGCACAAATACGCAGTATTTT

d_gene: TRBD1
v_gene: TRBV10-1
j_gene: TRBJ1-1
abundance: -
CDR3aa: CASSPFRGLNTEAFF
CDR3nt: TGCGCCAGCAGTCCGTTCAGGGGGCTGAACACTGAAGCTTTCTTT

d_gene: TRBD1
v_gene: TRBV3-1/TRBV3-2
j_gene: TRBJ1-1
abundance: -
CDR3aa: CASSQSHYRGQNTEAFF
CDR3nt: TGTGCCAGCAGCCAGTCACACTACAGGGGGCAGAACACTGAAGCTTTCTTT

d_gene: -
v_gene: TRBV5-1
j_gene: TRBJ2-7
abundance: -
CDR3aa: CASSSTGYYEQYF
CDR3nt: TGCGCCAGCAGCTCGACAGGATACTACGAGCAGTACTTC

d_gene: -
v_gene: TRBV27
j_gene: TRBJ1-5
abundance: -
CDR3aa: CASSLGGTGNQPQHF
CDR3nt: TGTGCCAGCAGTTTAGGCGGTACAGGGAACCAGCCCCAGCATTTT

d_gene: -
v_gene: TRBV25-1
j_gene: TRBJ1-6
abundance: once
CDR3aa: CASSVAGNNSPLHF
CDR3nt: TGTGCCAGCAGTGTAGCGGGAAATAATTCACCCCTCCACTTT

d_gene: -
v_gene: TRBV28
j_gene: TRBJ1-6
abundance: -
CDR3aa: CASSLKGGYNSPLHF
CDR3nt: TGTGCCAGCAGTTTAAAAGGGGGATATAATTCACCCCTCCACTTT

d_gene: -
v_gene: TRBV5-1
j_gene: TRBJ1-1
abundance: -
CDR3aa: CASSLGIHPNTEAFF
CDR3nt: TGCGCCAGCAGCTTGGGTATACACCCGAACACTGAAGCTTTCTTT

d_gene: TRBD1
v_gene: TRBV28
j_gene: TRBJ2-3
abundance: once
CDR3aa: CASRQGGADTQYF
CDR3nt: TGTGCCAGCAGACAGGGGGGAGCGGATACGCAGTATTTT

d_gene: TRBD1
v_gene: TRBV28
j_gene: TRBJ1-6
abundance: -
CDR3aa: CASSLLEGGLRSPLHF
CDR3nt: TGTGCCAGCAGTTTATTGGAAGGGGGCCTCAGATCACCCCTCCACTTT

d_gene: TRBD1
v_gene: TRBV5-1
j_gene: TRBJ1-6
abundance: -
CDR3aa: CASSRLTGSDSPLHF
CDR3nt: TGCGCCAGCAGCCGACTGACAGGGAGCGATTCACCCCTCCACTTT

d_gene: -
v_gene: TRBV28
j_gene: TRBJ1-5
abundance: -
CDR3aa: CASSDRLGGIEQPQHF
CDR3nt: TGTGCCAGCAGTGACCGTTTAGGGGGTATTGAGCAGCCCCAGCATTTT

d_gene: -
v_gene: TRBV3-1/TRBV3-2
j_gene: TRBJ1-2
abundance: -
CDR3aa: CASSQDRREGYGYTF
CDR3nt: TGTGCCAGCAGCCAAGATCGAAGGGAGGGCTATGGCTACACCTTC

d_gene: TRBD2
v_gene: TRBV9
j_gene: TRBJ2-2
abundance: -
CDR3aa: CASSVGLAGGPGTGELFF
CDR3nt: TGTGCCAGCAGCGTAGGGCTAGCGGGAGGGCCCGGCACCGGGGAGCTGTTTTTT

d_gene: -
v_gene: TRBV27
j_gene: TRBJ2-5
abundance: -
CDR3aa: CASSFQGQETQYF
CDR3nt: TGTGCCAGCAGTTTTCAGGGCCAAGAGACCCAGTACTTC

d_gene: TRBD2
v_gene: TRBV19
j_gene: TRBJ2-1
abundance: -
CDR3aa: CASSTPGGGPSNEQFF
CDR3nt: TGTGCCAGTAGTACCCCGGGGGGAGGGCCCTCCAATGAGCAGTTCTTC

d_gene: -
v_gene: TRBV19
j_gene: TRBJ1-4
abundance: -
CDR3aa: CASSTSPTATNEKLFF
CDR3nt: TGTGCCAGTAGTACTAGTCCGACTGCAACTAATGAAAAACTGTTTTTT

d_gene: -
v_gene: TRBV24-1
j_gene: TRBJ1-4
abundance: -
CDR3aa: CATSDSIQEKLFF
CDR3nt: TGTGCCACCAGTGATTCTATACAGGAAAAACTGTTTTTT

d_gene: -
v_gene: TRBV30
j_gene: TRBJ1-5
abundance: few
CDR3aa: CAWTPGGNQPQHF
CDR3nt: TGTGCCTGGACCCCCGGAGGGAATCAGCCCCAGCATTTT

d_gene: TRBD1
v_gene: TRBV28
j_gene: TRBJ1-5
abundance: -
CDR3aa: CASSRGQAGLGNQPQHF
CDR3nt: TGTGCCAGCTCCCGGGGACAGGCAGGGTTGGGCAATCAGCCCCAGCATTTT

d_gene: -
v_gene: TRBV5-1
j_gene: TRBJ2-5
abundance: -
CDR3aa: CASSLESPGETQYF
CDR3nt: TGCGCCAGCAGCTTGGAGTCCCCCGGGGAGACCCAGTACTTC

d_gene: TRBD2
v_gene: TRBV11-2
j_gene: TRBJ2-2
abundance: -
CDR3aa: CASSKLRREGRFGELFF
CDR3nt: TGTGCCAGCAGCAAGCTAAGACGGGAGGGCCGGTTCGGGGAGCTGTTTTTT

d_gene: TRBD1
v_gene: TRBV11-2
j_gene: TRBJ2-1
abundance: once
CDR3aa: CASSIGQGGYNEQFF
CDR3nt: TGTGCCAGCAGTATAGGACAGGGCGGGTACAATGAGCAGTTCTTC

d_gene: TRBD1
v_gene: TRBV28
j_gene: TRBJ1-2
abundance: once
CDR3aa: CASSSRQGRGYGYTF
CDR3nt: TGTGCCAGCAGTTCCCGACAGGGGAGGGGTTATGGCTACACCTTC

d_gene: TRBD1
v_gene: TRBV19
j_gene: TRBJ2-2
abundance: few
CDR3aa: CASSIVRGQSTGELFF
CDR3nt: TGTGCCAGTAGTATTGTCAGGGGGCAGTCCACCGGGGAGCTGTTTTTT

d_gene: TRBD2
v_gene: TRBV18
j_gene: TRBJ2-2
abundance: -
CDR3aa: CASEGGPASTGELFF
CDR3nt: TGTGCCAGCGAGGGAGGGCCTGCGTCGACCGGGGAGCTGTTTTTT

d_gene: TRBD2
v_gene: TRBV19
j_gene: TRBJ2-1
abundance: -
CDR3aa: CASSIIAGVNNEQFF
CDR3nt: TGTGCCAGTAGTATTATAGCGGGAGTCAACAATGAGCAGTTCTTC

d_gene: -
v_gene: TRBV20-1
j_gene: TRBJ1-2
abundance: -
CDR3aa: CSASSADYGYTF
CDR3nt: TGCAGTGCTAGTAGCGCCGACTATGGCTACACCTTC

d_gene: TRBD2
v_gene: TRBV9
j_gene: TRBJ2-1
abundance: -
CDR3aa: CASSVVSGGYNEQFF
CDR3nt: TGTGCCAGCAGCGTAGTTAGCGGGGGATACAATGAGCAGTTCTTC

d_gene: -
v_gene: TRBV19
j_gene: TRBJ2-1
abundance: -
CDR3aa: CASSISSASQGGEQFF
CDR3nt: TGTGCCAGTAGTATATCTAGCGCCTCTCAGGGGGGTGAGCAGTTCTTC

d_gene: TRBD1
v_gene: TRBV5-4
j_gene: TRBJ2-5
abundance: -
CDR3aa: CASGPEGQVETQYF
CDR3nt: TGTGCCAGCGGGCCCGAGGGACAGGTGGAGACCCAGTACTTC

d_gene: -
v_gene: TRBV6-1
j_gene: TRBJ1-5
abundance: -
CDR3aa: CASSWQGGGNQPQHF
CDR3nt: TGTGCCAGCAGTTGGCAGGGTGGAGGCAATCAGCCCCAGCATTTT

d_gene: -
v_gene: TRBV27
j_gene: TRBJ1-2
abundance: -
CDR3aa: CASMTREGYGYTF
CDR3nt: TGTGCCAGCATGACGAGGGAAGGGTATGGCTACACCTTC

d_gene: TRBD2
v_gene: TRBV4-2
j_gene: TRBJ2-2
abundance: once
CDR3aa: CASSQSLAGGPRELFF
CDR3nt: TGTGCCAGCAGCCAAAGCCTAGCGGGAGGGCCTAGGGAGCTGTTTTTT

d_gene: TRBD1
v_gene: TRBV28
j_gene: TRBJ1-2
abundance: -
CDR3aa: CASSMTGQGLYGYTF
CDR3nt: TGTGCCAGCAGTATGACGGGACAGGGTCTCTATGGCTACACCTTC

d_gene: TRBD1
v_gene: TRBV28
j_gene: TRBJ2-3
abundance: -
CDR3aa: CASSPGTGVPDTQYF
CDR3nt: TGTGCCAGCAGCCCCGGGACAGGGGTTCCAGATACGCAGTATTTT

d_gene: -
v_gene: TRBV29-1
j_gene: TRBJ2-2
abundance: -
CDR3aa: CSVEDVLGGPGELFF
CDR3nt: TGCAGCGTTGAAGATGTGCTGGGGGGGCCCGGGGAGCTGTTTTTT